This T cell receptor beta chain originates from a study of cytomegalovirus exposure and HLA in healthy donors. Researchers ran the PCR with 60 Vbeta and 13 Jbeta primers. The table came from immunoSEQ multiplex PCR; TCRdb's copy has only in-frame clones and leaves some out. The table lists 150,000 to 200,000 clones, 76% of them singletons. V was shortened by 10 bases and J by 0 bases, with 13 bases between the two germline ends. CDR1 and CDR2 (germline): MDHEN, SYDVKM. The CDR3 runs to 15 residues. The material sequenced was PBMCs. The clonotype originates from a male donor in good health and CMV-seronegative. The V call is TRBV28, the J call TRBJ1-6; D not certain. This chain's CDR3 is CATVGWSSYNSPLHF. The CDR3 nucleotides are TGTGCCACGGTCGGATGGAGCTCCTATAATTCACCCCTCCACTTT. Full variable domain (outside the CDR3, taken from reference TRBV28 and TRBJ1-6): DVKVTQSSRYLVKRTGEKVFLECVQDMDHENMFWYRQDPGLGLRLIYFSYDVKMKEKGDIPEGYSVSREKKERFSLILESASTNQTSMYLCATVGWSSYNSPLHFGNGTRLTVT.